The 25 T cell receptor beta chains below all came from one sample that was sequenced in a study of CD8+ T cells in alopecia areata. cDNA prepared by RNA extraction and subsequent reverse transcription served as the template for sequencing. Libraries were prepared by immunoSEQ multiplex PCR; TCRdb keeps only in-frame clonotypes and omits some of them. The sample has about 120,000 clones, 55% to 80% seen once. Sequenced input: CD4+ T cells sorted from blood. The origin of the receptors is a human donor in good health.

This chain connects TRBV19 to TRBJ2-1; TRBD1 aligns across 8 bases. V shed 6 bases and J 8 bases; nucleotides not matched to a gene: 9. Per the germline V gene, CDR1 is LNHDA and CDR2 is SQIVND (reference sequence). The CDR3 spans 14 residues. CDR3 nucleotides: TGTGCCAGTAGCCGACAGGGGTTCGGCGATGAGCAGTTCTTC. Protein product: CASSRQGFGDEQFF.

V gene TRBV5-1 combines with J gene TRBJ2-2; D gene ambiguous. Trimming took off 1 base at V and 3 bases at J, with 7 bases between the two ends. This CDR3 has 14 amino acids. Germline CDR1 and CDR2: SGHRS and YFSETQ. The DNA for the CDR3 is TGCGCCAGCAGCTTGAATCCTGACACCGGGGAGCTGTTTTTT. This gives the protein CASSLNPDTGELFF.

The chain links TRBV9 to TRBJ1-2; TRBD1 matches 10 bases. CDR1 is SGDLS and CDR2 is YYNGEE in the germline V gene. The trim removed 0 bases at V and 7 bases at J, leaving 12 bases unmatched. This CDR3 is 17 amino acids long. CDR3 DNA sequence: TGTGCCAGCAGCGTAGGGGACAGGGGTCTGCCCCTCCTTGGCTACACCTTC. Its protein product is CASSVGDRGLPLLGYTF.

The chain's CDR3 is CASSLEGGITEAFF. The CDR3, as DNA: TGTGCCAGCAGCTTGGAGGGGGGCATCACTGAAGCTTTCTTT. The V call is TRBV5-6, the J call TRBJ1-1, with a possible D match to TRBD1 (6 bases). V dropped 0 bases and J dropped 4 bases, with 10 bases sitting between them. The germline gives CDR1 SGHDT, CDR2 YYEEEE. The CDR3 totals 14 residues.

The V and J genes are TRBV11-2 and TRBJ2-3, with TRBD2 identical over 10 bases. Germline CDR1 reads SGHAT; CDR2 reads FQNNGV. The CDR3 runs 16 residues. V shed 3 bases and J 0 bases; nucleotides not matched to a gene: 3. CDR3 amino acids: CASSFIAGGSTDTQYF. The CDR3 bases are TGTGCCAGCAGCTTCATAGCGGGGGGAAGCACAGATACGCAGTATTTT. Full variable domain (rest looked up from reference TRBV11-2 and TRBJ2-3): EAGVAQSPRYKIIEKRQSVAFWCNPISGHATLYWYQQILGQGPKLLIQFQNNGVVDDSQLPKDRFSAERLKGVDSTLKIQPAKLEDSAVYLCASSFIAGGSTDTQYFGPGTRLTVL.

The count of this clone is one. The V and J genes are TRBV30 and TRBJ1-1, with D hard to call. The CDR3 sequence is 14 residues long. Germline V gene sequence: CDR1 GTSNPN, CDR2 SVGIG (reference sequence). V dropped 1 base and J dropped 7 bases, with 16 bases sitting between them. DNA of the CDR3: TGTGCCTGGAGTGGAGGCTCGTGGCGCATTGAAGCTTTCTTT. The encoded protein is CAWSGGSWRIEAFF.

The rearrangement links TRBV5-1 to TRBJ2-5; possibly TRBD1 or TRBD2 for D (5 bases each). Germline V gives CDR1 SGHRS, CDR2 YFSETQ. This CDR3 spans 16 amino acids. V was pared by 0 bases and J by 0 bases, with 12 bases between. CDR3 loop: CASSLGGTTYQETQYF. The DNA for the CDR3 is TGCGCCAGCAGCTTGGGGGGGACCACGTACCAAGAGACCCAGTACTTC.

CDR3 in DNA: TGCAGCGCCGGGACAGGGGCTCGCGAGCAGTACTTC. It is translated as CSAGTGAREQYF. The gene calls are TRBV29-1 and TRBJ2-7, with 10 bases that match TRBD1. Germline V CDR1 and CDR2: SQVTM, ANQGSEA. This CDR3 has 12 amino acids. The junction had 6 bases not matched to a gene; V was cut back by 7 bases and J by 6 bases.

The rearrangement joins TRBV5-6 to TRBJ1-2; D not certain. Trimming removed 2 bases from V and 2 bases from J, with 13 bases in between. Looked up from germline, CDR1 is SGHDT and CDR2 is YYEEEE. The CDR3 contains 15 residues. CDR3 sequence reads: CASSFFSTDNYGYTF. The CDR3 DNA follows: TGTGCCAGCAGCTTCTTCTCGACGGACAACTATGGCTACACCTTC.

The chain has TRBV4-1 and TRBJ2-6; D call uncertain. CDR1 MGHRA and CDR2 YSYEKL come from the germline V gene. The V gene lost 2 bases and the J gene lost 1 base, with 6 bases spanning the gap. The CDR3 runs to 15 residues. CDR3 loop: CASSQSGSGANVLTF. CDR3 nucleotides: TGCGCCAGCAGCCAATCCGGTTCTGGGGCCAACGTCCTGACTTTC.

V gene TRBV6-6 combines with J gene TRBJ1-2; TRBD1 might be the D (5 bases). V was cut by 5 bases and J by 0 bases, with 10 bases left in between. The CDR3 has 14 amino acids. Germline V lookup: CDR1 MNHNY, CDR2 SVGAGI (reference sequence). The CDR3 coding sequence is TGTGCCAGCAGTCGGGGGGGATCTAACTATGGCTACACCTTC. Residues: CASSRGGSNYGYTF.

With respect to this clone: Sequence at one end of the junction differs from germline and may be a read error. V and J are TRBV30 and TRBJ1-2, with D perhaps matching TRBD1 (6 bases). Per the germline V gene, CDR1 is GTSNPN and CDR2 is SVGIG (reference sequence). The CDR3 spans 11 residues. CDR3 in DNA: TGTACCTGGAACAGGGACTATGGCTACACCTTC. Translation gives CTWNRDYGYTF. The entire variable domain, with the rest obtained from reference TRBV30 and TRBJ1-2, is as follows: SQTIHQWPATLVQPVGSPLSLECTVEGTSNPNLYWYRQAAGRGLQLLFYSVGIGQISSEVPQNLSASRPQDRQFILSSKKLLLSDSGFYLCTWNRDYGYTFGSGTRLTVV.

This clone was seen a single time. The chain uses TRBV28 and TRBJ1-2; no firm D call. CDR3 length: 11 residues. The V end lost 4 bases, the J end lost 8 bases, and 8 bases lay between the germline ends. Looked up from germline, CDR1 is MDHEN and CDR2 is SYDVKM. The CDR3 DNA follows: TGTGCCAGCAGTTCCACAGTGGGCTACACCTTC. It is translated as CASSSTVGYTF.

V and J are TRBV30 and TRBJ2-4, with D unclear. CDR1 is GTSNPN and CDR2 is SVGIG in the germline V gene (reference sequence). V shed 0 bases and J shed 5 bases, with 5 bases lying between them. The CDR3 totals 12 residues. CDR3 in amino acids: CAWSVIENIQYF. As DNA, the CDR3 is TGTGCCTGGAGTGTAATAGAAAACATTCAGTACTTC.

The sample holds a few counts of this clone. This rearrangement joins TRBV11-2 to TRBJ2-2, with D hard to call. V lost 1 base to trimming and J lost 6 bases, with 21 bases between them. The CDR3 contains 18 residues. Germline V gives CDR1 SGHAT, CDR2 FQNNGV. The CDR3 reads CASSLGTWAKRVAGELFF. CDR3 coding DNA: TGTGCCAGCAGCTTAGGAACTTGGGCAAAACGAGTGGCCGGGGAGCTGTTTTTT.

The rearrangement uses TRBV29-1 and TRBJ1-2, with D possibly matching TRBD1 (5 bases). This CDR3 has 16 residues. V dropped 6 bases and J dropped 0 bases, with 20 bases sitting between them. CDR1 and CDR2 from the germline V gene are SQVTM and ANQGSEA. The CDR3 here is CSVRTPTTEANYGYTF. The CDR3 DNA is TGCAGCGTAAGAACTCCCACGACAGAGGCTAACTATGGCTACACCTTC.

The genes are TRBV2 and TRBJ2-4, with 8 bases that match TRBD1. Losses at the gene ends were 4 bases for V and 9 bases for J; bases not matched to a gene: 8. Looked up from germline, CDR1 is SNHLY and CDR2 is FYNNEI. The CDR3 is 14 amino acids. CDR3 bases: TGTGCCAGCAGTGGAGGAACAGGGGGTCTCATTCAGTACTTC. This gives the protein CASSGGTGGLIQYF.

V usage is TRBV18 and J usage is TRBJ1-2, with a weak D call TRBD1 (6 bases). The CDR3 contains 13 residues. Per germline, CDR1 KGHSH and CDR2 LQKENI. V was shortened by 3 bases and J by 7 bases, with 12 bases between the two germline ends. CDR3 loop: CASSPRTVSGYTF. CDR3 sequence (DNA): TGTGCCAGCTCACCGCGGACAGTGTCTGGCTACACCTTC.

This clone was observed a handful of times. The gene calls are TRBV7-2 and TRBJ1-1; TRBD1 matches at 7 bases. The CDR3 spans 15 residues. Per germline, CDR1 SGHTA and CDR2 FQGNSA. V lost 7 bases, J lost 11 bases, and 19 bases stayed unmatched. This chain's CDR3 is CASNRDRAPKLGAFF. For the CDR3, the DNA is TGTGCCAGCAACCGCGACAGGGCGCCAAAATTGGGTGCTTTCTTT. Using reference TRBV7-2 and TRBJ1-1 for the parts outside the CDR3, the full variable domain is GAGVSQSPSNKVTEKGKDVELRCDPISGHTALYWYRQSLGQGLEFLIYFQGNSAPDKSGLPSDRFSAERTGGSVSTLTIQRTQQEDSAVYLCASNRDRAPKLGAFFGQGTRLTVV.

CDR3 protein: CASSSTQGTDTQYF. CDR3 in DNA: TGTGCCAGCAGCTCTACCCAGGGTACAGATACGCAGTATTTT. The rearrangement links TRBV5-4 to TRBJ2-3; D may be TRBD1 (5 bases). The V end lost 3 bases, the J end lost 3 bases, and 11 bases lay between the germline ends. The CDR3 consists of 14 residues. The germline V gene has CDR1 SGHNT and CDR2 YYREEE (reference sequence).

In DNA, the CDR3 is TGTGCCAGCAGTTACTCAGGGGGGATTCAGTACTTC. This sequence encodes CASSYSGGIQYF. The genes are TRBV6-5 and TRBJ2-4; the D call may be TRBD1 or TRBD2 (6 bases each). Trimming cost V 0 bases and J 10 bases, with 7 bases left between them. Germline CDR1 MNHEY, CDR2 SVGAGI. This CDR3 has 12 residues.

This clone showed up just a few times. The V call is TRBV30, the J call TRBJ1-2, with D tentatively TRBD1 (5 bases). This CDR3 comprises 11 residues. Trimming took off 1 base at V and 7 bases at J, with 7 bases between the two ends. The V gene's germline CDR1 is GTSNPN and CDR2 SVGIG (reference sequence). CDR3 in DNA: TGTGCCTGGAGTGGTGGGGGTGGCTACACCTTC. Translating gives CAWSGGGGYTF.

The genes are TRBV23-1 and TRBJ1-2; D might be TRBD1 (5 bases). TRBV23-1 falls under the ORF class, with uncertain function. CDR3 length: 15 amino acids. Trimming pared 3 bases from V and 4 bases from J, leaving 15 bases between. Written as DNA, the CDR3 is TGCGCCAGCAGTCAGGCACCCGAGGGGCCCTATGGCTACACCTTC. It translates to CASSQAPEGPYGYTF.

This sequence joins TRBV29-1 and TRBJ2-7; 9 bases match TRBD1. Germline loops: CDR1 SQVTM, CDR2 ANQGSEA. The CDR3 contains 13 residues. After removal of 7 bases from V and 1 base from J, the junction contained 5 bases not matched to a gene. CDR3 region: CSARDRVSYEQYF. The DNA of the CDR3 is TGCAGCGCACGGGACAGGGTTTCCTACGAGCAGTACTTC.

The chain links TRBV6-5 to TRBJ1-2; 10 positions match TRBD1. With 5 bases clipped from V and 1 base from J, the junction kept 4 bases outside the gene matches. In germline, CDR1 is MNHEY, CDR2 SVGAGI. The CDR3 sequence is 15 residues long. The DNA of the CDR3 is TGTGCCAGCAGTCGCGGACAGGGGGTTAACTATGGCTACACCTTC. The encoded protein is CASSRGQGVNYGYTF.